A selection of T cell receptor beta chains follows, all from one sample in a study of cytomegalovirus exposure and HLA in healthy donors. Only in-frame clones appear in the TCRdb table, and some are missing; sequencing was by immunoSEQ multiplex PCR. This table holds around 100,000 clones, approximately 71% found once. Sequenced material: PBMCs. These receptors originate from a woman aged 18-29 years in good health and CMV-seropositive. The CDR3 runs from the conserved cysteine through the conserved F or W.

j_call | v_call | cdr3_aa
TRBJ2-3 | TRBV11-2 | CASTWQGGSTDTQYF
TRBJ2-7 | TRBV28 | CASRTVDYDHYEQYF
TRBJ2-7 | TRBV4-3 | CASSQGTSGRYEQYF
TRBJ2-5 | TRBV9 | CASSIGGRKETQYF
TRBJ2-7 | TRBV4-2 | CASSQDRGGSYEQYF
TRBJ2-7 | TRBV7-8 | CASSSRGLELYF
TRBJ1-4 | TRBV2 | CASSPTVTEKLFF
TRBJ2-7 | TRBV6-5 | CASRRGKDPSYEQYF
TRBJ1-5 | TRBV4-3 | CASSQDLPGRENLFGNQPQHF
TRBJ2-2 | TRBV5-1 | CASSLTSQGVANTGELFF
TRBJ1-2 | TRBV5-4 | CASSFGRQGVGGYTF
TRBJ2-1 | TRBV28 | CASSSYTGGWGRSNEQFF
TRBJ2-1 | TRBV6-5 | CASSYSTGWNEQFF
TRBJ1-2 | TRBV5-4 | CASSLAGLGGGGYTF
TRBJ1-2 | TRBV7-6 | CASSQGTGGYGYTF
TRBJ1-2 | TRBV29-1 | CSVEDRLYGYTF
TRBJ2-3 | TRBV10-3 | CAISESGLAGIGYF
TRBJ1-1 | TRBV9 | CASSVAGAAGTEAFF
TRBJ2-7 | TRBV4-1 | CASSPYPVEAAGVSGEQYF
TRBJ1-2 | TRBV23-1 | CASSPPGRLYGYTF
TRBJ1-1 | TRBV6-1 | CASMRSSMNTEAFF
TRBJ1-1 | TRBV28 | CASSSFPTGVAEAFF
. | TRBV9 | CASSVGTGGLYEQYF
TRBJ1-2 | TRBV27 | CASRGSTGERAYGYTF
TRBJ2-3 | TRBV4-2 | CASSQERLATQYF
TRBJ2-1 | TRBV28 | CASSLADTYNEQFF